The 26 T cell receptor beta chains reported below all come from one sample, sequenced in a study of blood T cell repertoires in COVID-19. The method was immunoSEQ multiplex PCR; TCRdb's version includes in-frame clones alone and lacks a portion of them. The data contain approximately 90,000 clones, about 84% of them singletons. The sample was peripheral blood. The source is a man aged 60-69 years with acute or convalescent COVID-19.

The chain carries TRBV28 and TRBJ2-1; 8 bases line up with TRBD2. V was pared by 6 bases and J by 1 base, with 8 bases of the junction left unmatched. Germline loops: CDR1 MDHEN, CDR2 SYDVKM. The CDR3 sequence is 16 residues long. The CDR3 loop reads CASSPRAGVSYNEQFF. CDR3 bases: TGTGCCAGCAGCCCGAGAGCGGGAGTGTCCTACAATGAGCAGTTCTTC.

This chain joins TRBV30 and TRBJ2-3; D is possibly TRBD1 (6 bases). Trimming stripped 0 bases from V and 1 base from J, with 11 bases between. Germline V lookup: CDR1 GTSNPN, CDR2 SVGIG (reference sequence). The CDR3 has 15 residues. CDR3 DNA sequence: TGTGCCTGGAGTGTACTTGGGGGCGGCACAGATACGCAGTATTTT. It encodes CAWSVLGGGTDTQYF.

The CDR3: CASSFRGEGTEQYF. In DNA, the CDR3 is TGTGCCAGCAGCTTCAGGGGCGAAGGTACCGAGCAGTACTTC. This sequence joins TRBV7-9 and TRBJ2-7; weak D call: TRBD1 (6 bases). Germline CDR1 SEHNR, CDR2 FQNEAQ (reference sequence). CDR3 length: 14 residues. V shed 3 bases and J shed 6 bases, with 15 bases lying between them.

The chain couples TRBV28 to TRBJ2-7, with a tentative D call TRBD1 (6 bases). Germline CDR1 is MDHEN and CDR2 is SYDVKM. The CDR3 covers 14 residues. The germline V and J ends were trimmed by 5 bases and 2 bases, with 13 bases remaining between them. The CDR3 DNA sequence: TGTGCCAGCAGTCGCACAGGGTTGGCCTACGAGCAGTACTTC. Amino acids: CASSRTGLAYEQYF.

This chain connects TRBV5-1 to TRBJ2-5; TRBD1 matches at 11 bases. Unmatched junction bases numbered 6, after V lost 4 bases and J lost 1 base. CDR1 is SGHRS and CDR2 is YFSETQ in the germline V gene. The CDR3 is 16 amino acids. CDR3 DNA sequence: TGCGCCAGCAGCAGAACCGGGACAGGGGGCCAAGAGACCCAGTACTTC. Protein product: CASSRTGTGGQETQYF.

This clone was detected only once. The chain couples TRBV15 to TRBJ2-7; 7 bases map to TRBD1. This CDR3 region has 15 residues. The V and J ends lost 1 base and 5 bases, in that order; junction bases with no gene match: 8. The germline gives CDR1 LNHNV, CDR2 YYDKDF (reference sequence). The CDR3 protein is CATSRGQGDLHEQYF. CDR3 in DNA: TGTGCCACCAGCAGAGGACAGGGCGACCTGCACGAGCAGTACTTC. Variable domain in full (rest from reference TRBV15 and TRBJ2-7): DAMVIQNPRYQVTQFGKPVTLSCSQTLNHNVMYWYQQKSSQAPKLLFHYYDKDFNNEADTPDNFQSRRPNTSFCFLDIRSPGLGDTAMYLCATSRGQGDLHEQYFGPGTRLTVT.

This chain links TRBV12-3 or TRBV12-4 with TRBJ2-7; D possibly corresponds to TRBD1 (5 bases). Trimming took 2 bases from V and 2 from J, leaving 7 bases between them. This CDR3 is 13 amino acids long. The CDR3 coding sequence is TGTGCCAGCAGTTTACAGGGTCCCTACGAGCAGTACTTC. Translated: CASSLQGPYEQYF.

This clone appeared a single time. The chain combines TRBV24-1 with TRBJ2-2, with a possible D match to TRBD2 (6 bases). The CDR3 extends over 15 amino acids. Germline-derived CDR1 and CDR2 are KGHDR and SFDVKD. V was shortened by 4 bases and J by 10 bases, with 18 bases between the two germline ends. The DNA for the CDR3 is TGTGCCACCAGTGACCCCGGGACTGTGCCCCTGGAGCTGTTTTTT. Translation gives CATSDPGTVPLELFF.

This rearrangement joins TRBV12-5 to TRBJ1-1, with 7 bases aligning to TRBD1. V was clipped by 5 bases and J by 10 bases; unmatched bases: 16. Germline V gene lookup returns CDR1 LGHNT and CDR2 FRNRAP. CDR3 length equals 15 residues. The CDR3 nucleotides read TGTGCTAGTGGTCGCGCCGGGACAGCCGGGACTTCAGCTTTCTTT. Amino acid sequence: CASGRAGTAGTSAFF.

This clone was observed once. As DNA, the CDR3 is TGCGCCAGCAGCTTTTTCGCAGGGACTGTCACAGATACGCAGTATTTT. It yields the protein CASSFFAGTVTDTQYF. The chain is built from TRBV5-1 and TRBJ2-3, with TRBD2 as a possible D gene (6 bases). This CDR3 region has 16 residues. Germline V gene data show CDR1 as SGHRS and CDR2 as YFSETQ. V dropped 2 bases and J dropped 2 bases, with 15 bases sitting between them.

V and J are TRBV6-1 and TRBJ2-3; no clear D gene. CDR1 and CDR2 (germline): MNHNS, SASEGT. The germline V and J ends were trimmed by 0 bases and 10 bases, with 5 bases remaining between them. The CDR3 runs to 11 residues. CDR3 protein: CASSEAAAQYF. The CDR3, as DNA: TGTGCCAGCAGTGAAGCGGCTGCGCAGTATTTT.

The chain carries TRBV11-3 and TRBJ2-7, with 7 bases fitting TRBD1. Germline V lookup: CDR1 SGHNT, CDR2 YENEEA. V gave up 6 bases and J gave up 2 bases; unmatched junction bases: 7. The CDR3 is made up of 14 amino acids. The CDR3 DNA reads TGTGCCAGCAGTAGGGGGCAGGGAACCTACGAGCAGTACTTC. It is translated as CASSRGQGTYEQYF. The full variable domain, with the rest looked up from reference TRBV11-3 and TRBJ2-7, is EAGVVQSPRYKIIEKKQPVAFWCNPISGHNTLYWYLQNLGQGPELLIRYENEEAVDDSQLPKDRFSAERLKGVDSTLKIQPAELGDSAVYLCASSRGQGTYEQYFGPGTRLTVT.

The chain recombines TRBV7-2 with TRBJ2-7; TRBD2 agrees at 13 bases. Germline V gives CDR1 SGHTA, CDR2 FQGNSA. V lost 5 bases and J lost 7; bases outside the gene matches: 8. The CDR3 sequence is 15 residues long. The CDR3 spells CASSPWTSGGHEQYF. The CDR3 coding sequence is TGTGCCAGCAGCCCCTGGACTAGCGGGGGTCATGAGCAGTACTTC.

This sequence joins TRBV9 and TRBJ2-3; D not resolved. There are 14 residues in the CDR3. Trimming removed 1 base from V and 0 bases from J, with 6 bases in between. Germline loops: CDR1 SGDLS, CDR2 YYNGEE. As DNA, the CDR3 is TGTGCCAGCAGCGTATACGGGAGCACAGATACGCAGTATTTT. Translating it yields CASSVYGSTDTQYF.

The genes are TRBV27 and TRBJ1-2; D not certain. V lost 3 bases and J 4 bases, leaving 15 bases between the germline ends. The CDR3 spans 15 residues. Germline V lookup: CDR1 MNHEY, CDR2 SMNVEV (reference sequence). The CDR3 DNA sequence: TGTGCCAGCAGTTTTATTGTTGGCAGTTCCTATGGCTACACCTTC. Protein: CASSFIVGSSYGYTF.

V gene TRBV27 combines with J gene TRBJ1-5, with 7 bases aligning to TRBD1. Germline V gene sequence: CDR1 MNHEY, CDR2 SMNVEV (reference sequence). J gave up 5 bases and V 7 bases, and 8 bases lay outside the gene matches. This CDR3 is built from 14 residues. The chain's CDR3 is CASTDRAGDQPQHF. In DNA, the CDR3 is TGTGCCAGCACCGACAGGGCTGGGGATCAGCCCCAGCATTTT.

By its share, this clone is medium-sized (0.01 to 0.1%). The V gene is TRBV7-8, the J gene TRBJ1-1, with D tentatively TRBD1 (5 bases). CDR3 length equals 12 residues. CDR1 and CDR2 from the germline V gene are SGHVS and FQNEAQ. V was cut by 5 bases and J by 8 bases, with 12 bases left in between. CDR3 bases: TGTGCCAGCAGCCCTTTAGACAGAGAAGCTTTCTTT. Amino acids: CASSPLDREAFF.

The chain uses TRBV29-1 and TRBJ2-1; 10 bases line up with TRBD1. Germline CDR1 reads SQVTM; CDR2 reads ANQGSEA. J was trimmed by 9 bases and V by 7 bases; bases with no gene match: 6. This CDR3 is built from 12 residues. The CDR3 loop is CSARQGAREQFF. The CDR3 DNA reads TGCAGCGCCCGACAGGGGGCGCGTGAGCAGTTCTTC.

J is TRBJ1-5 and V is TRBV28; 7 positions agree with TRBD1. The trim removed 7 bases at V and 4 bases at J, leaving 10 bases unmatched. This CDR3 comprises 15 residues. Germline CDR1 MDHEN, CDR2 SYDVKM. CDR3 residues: CASTYWSGGNQPQHF. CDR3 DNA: TGTGCCAGCACTTATTGGTCAGGGGGGAATCAGCCCCAGCATTTT.

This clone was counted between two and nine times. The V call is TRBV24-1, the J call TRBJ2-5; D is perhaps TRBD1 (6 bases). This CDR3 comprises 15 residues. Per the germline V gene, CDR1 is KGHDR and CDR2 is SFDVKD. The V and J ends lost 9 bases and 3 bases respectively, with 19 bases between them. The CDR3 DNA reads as TGTGCCACCGCCCTGGGGGCGACACCTGAAGAGACCCAGTACTTC. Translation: CATALGATPEETQYF.

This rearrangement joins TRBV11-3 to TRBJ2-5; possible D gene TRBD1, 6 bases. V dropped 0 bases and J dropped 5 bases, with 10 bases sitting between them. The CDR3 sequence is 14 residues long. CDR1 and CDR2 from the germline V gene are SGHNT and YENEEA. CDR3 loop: CASSLEWQGETQYF. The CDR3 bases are TGTGCCAGCAGCTTAGAGTGGCAGGGGGAGACCCAGTACTTC. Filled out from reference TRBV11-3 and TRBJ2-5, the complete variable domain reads EAGVVQSPRYKIIEKKQPVAFWCNPISGHNTLYWYLQNLGQGPELLIRYENEEAVDDSQLPKDRFSAERLKGVDSTLKIQPAELGDSAVYLCASSLEWQGETQYFGPGTRLLVL.

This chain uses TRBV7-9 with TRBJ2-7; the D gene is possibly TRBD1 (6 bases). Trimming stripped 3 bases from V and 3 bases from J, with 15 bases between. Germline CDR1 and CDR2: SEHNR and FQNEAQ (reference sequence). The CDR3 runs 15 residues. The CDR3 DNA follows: TGTGCCAGCAGCTTGGGACATATCACGGACTACGAGCAGTACTTC. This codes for CASSLGHITDYEQYF.

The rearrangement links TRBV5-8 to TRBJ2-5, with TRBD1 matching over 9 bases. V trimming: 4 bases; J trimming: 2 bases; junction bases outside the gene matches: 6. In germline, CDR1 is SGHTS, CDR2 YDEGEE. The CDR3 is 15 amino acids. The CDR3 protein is CASSGTGNGQETQYF. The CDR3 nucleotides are TGTGCCAGCAGCGGGACAGGGAATGGACAAGAGACCCAGTACTTC.

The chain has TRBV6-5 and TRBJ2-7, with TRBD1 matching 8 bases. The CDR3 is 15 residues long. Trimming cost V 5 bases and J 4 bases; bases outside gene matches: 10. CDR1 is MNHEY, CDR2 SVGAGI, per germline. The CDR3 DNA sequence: TGTGCCAGCAGTACACGATCGGGGACAGGTTACGAGCAGTACTTC. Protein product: CASSTRSGTGYEQYF.

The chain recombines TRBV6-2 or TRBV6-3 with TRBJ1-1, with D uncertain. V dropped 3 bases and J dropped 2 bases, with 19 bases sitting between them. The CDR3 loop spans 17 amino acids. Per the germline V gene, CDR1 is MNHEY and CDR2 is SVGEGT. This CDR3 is CASSYSRAEYLNTEAFF. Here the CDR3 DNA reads TGTGCCAGCAGTTATTCGAGGGCCGAATACCTTAACACTGAAGCTTTCTTT.

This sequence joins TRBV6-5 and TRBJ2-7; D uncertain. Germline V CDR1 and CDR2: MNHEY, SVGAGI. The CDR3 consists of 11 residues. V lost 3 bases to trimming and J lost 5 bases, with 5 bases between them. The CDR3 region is CASSYFNEQYF. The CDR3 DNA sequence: TGTGCCAGCAGTTATTTTAACGAGCAGTACTTC.